The 14 T cell receptor beta chains in this list originate from one sample, sequenced in a study of CD8 T cells in ankylosing spondylitis. TCRdb re-analysed the 5' RACE reads in MiXCR, keeping a single row per CDR3 protein. The sample lists approximately 100,000 distinct CDR3 sequences, about 8.6% occurring once. Sequencing was done on a sample of blood, either unsorted or a sorted T cell fraction (not recorded which). The receptors stem from a male donor with ankylosing spondylitis or in good health (not recorded which).

This clonotype occurred many times. J is TRBJ2-2 and V is TRBV12-3 or TRBV12-4; 10 bases fit TRBD1. V lost 3 bases to trimming and J lost 4 bases; unmatched junction nucleotides: 2. The CDR3 length is 15 residues. Here the CDR3 DNA reads TGTGCCAGCAGTTTTGGGACAGGGGTCACCGGGGAGCTGTTTTTT. Its protein product is CASSFGTGVTGELFF.

In its sample, this clonotype was seen many times. The CDR3, as DNA: TGTGCCAGCAGTCAGCGCACTGAAGCTTTCTTT. This codes for CASSQRTEAFF. This sequence joins TRBV12-3 or TRBV12-4 and TRBJ1-1; D is uncertain. This CDR3 has 11 amino acids. Trimming removed 5 bases from V and 4 bases from J, with 5 bases in between.

This clonotype was seen at least ten times. The chain recombines TRBV29-1 with TRBJ1-2; no clear D. V was cut by 2 bases and J by 6 bases, with 13 bases left in between. Germline V gene data show CDR1 as SQVTM and CDR2 as ANQGSEA. The CDR3 is made up of 13 amino acids. The CDR3 DNA reads as TGCAGCGTTGAACAGGACGGCGTGGATGGCTACACCTTC. Translation gives CSVEQDGVDGYTF. Full variable domain (rest looked up from reference TRBV29-1 and TRBJ1-2): SAVISQKPSRDICQRGTSLTIQCQVDSQVTMMFWYRQQPGQSLTLIATANQGSEATYESGFVIDKFPISRPNLTFSTLTVSNMSPEDSSIYLCSVEQDGVDGYTFGSGTRLTVV.

There are many counts of this clonotype. This rearrangement joins TRBV5-1 to TRBJ2-5; the D gene is possibly TRBD1 (6 bases). V shed 6 bases and J shed 2 bases, with 17 bases lying between them. Germline CDR1 and CDR2: SGHRS and YFSETQ. The CDR3 totals 15 residues. This CDR3 is CASTQQGLGQETQYF. For the CDR3, the DNA is TGCGCCAGCACCCAACAGGGTTTGGGGCAAGAGACCCAGTACTTC.

This clonotype was recorded at least ten times. The chain combines TRBV12-3 or TRBV12-4 with TRBJ2-4; TRBD2 is a possible D gene (6 bases). Trimming stripped 4 bases from V and 6 bases from J, with 19 bases between. The CDR3 runs to 16 residues. CDR3 amino acids: CASSSTKTSSGNIQYF. For the CDR3, the DNA is TGTGCCAGCAGTTCCACAAAGACTAGTAGCGGAAACATTCAGTACTTC.

This clonotype was seen ten or more times. The chain recombines TRBV9 with TRBJ2-7; 9 bases fit TRBD1. Germline V CDR1 and CDR2: SGDLS, YYNGEE. The CDR3 has 15 residues. The trim removed 0 bases at V and 1 base at J, leaving 2 bases unmatched. The CDR3 nucleotides are TGTGCCAGCAGCGTAGGGGGACAGGGTTCCTACGAGCAGTACTTC. It translates to CASSVGGQGSYEQYF.

The chain has TRBV4-3 and TRBJ2-5, with 7 bases aligning to TRBD2. The CDR3 extends over 16 amino acids. V was pared by 0 bases and J by 2 bases, with 6 bases of the junction left unmatched. Per the germline V gene, CDR1 is LGHNA and CDR2 is YSLEER. As DNA, the CDR3 is TGCGCCAGCAGCCAAGATCACTGGCGGGGGCAAGAGACCCAGTACTTC. This gives the protein CASSQDHWRGQETQYF.

This clonotype was counted ten times or more. The chain has TRBV20-1 and TRBJ1-1; D is undetermined. CDR3 length: 15 residues. Germline CDR1 and CDR2: DFQATT and SNEGSKA (reference sequence). Between the trimmed V and J ends, which lost 0 bases and 1 base, there was a span of 12 bases. The CDR3 loop is CSARDKNSPNTEAFF. DNA of the CDR3: TGCAGTGCTAGAGATAAAAACAGCCCGAACACTGAAGCTTTCTTT.

This clonotype showed up many times. The V gene is TRBV20-1, the J gene TRBJ2-5, with D hard to call. CDR1 and CDR2 (germline): DFQATT, SNEGSKA (reference sequence). Trimming left V 3 bases short and J 5 bases short, with 13 bases between. CDR3 length: 13 amino acids. The CDR3 spells CSASGRSGETQYF. The CDR3 DNA is TGCAGTGCTAGTGGACGGTCCGGCGAGACCCAGTACTTC.

Here the CDR3 DNA reads TGTGCCAGCAGCTATGCGCGAACGGCGATAGACGAGCAGTACTTC. Translation gives CASSYARTAIDEQYF. The rearrangement joins TRBV12-3 or TRBV12-4 to TRBJ2-7; no clear D. This CDR3 spans 15 amino acids. V lost 6 bases and J lost 5, with 20 bases in between.

This clonotype was detected many times. V and J are TRBV20-1 and TRBJ1-4; perhaps TRBD1 as D (6 bases). The CDR3 has 14 amino acids. V lost 1 base, J lost 3 bases, and 9 bases lay in between. Looked up from germline, CDR1 is DFQATT and CDR2 is SNEGSKA (reference sequence). The CDR3 region has the DNA TGCAGTGCTAGAGCCAAGGGGGCTAATGAAAAACTGTTTTTT. Its translation is CSARAKGANEKLFF.

This clonotype appeared many times. V is TRBV20-1 and J is TRBJ2-7; D call uncertain. The CDR3 covers 10 residues. Trimming took off 6 bases at V and 4 bases at J, with 7 bases between the two ends. Germline CDR1 is DFQATT and CDR2 is SNEGSKA (reference sequence). The CDR3: CSAAEYEQYF. In nucleotides, the CDR3 is TGCAGTGCGGCAGAGTACGAGCAGTACTTC.

This clonotype was seen at least ten times. V and J are TRBV12-3 or TRBV12-4 and TRBJ2-7; D may be TRBD1 (6 bases). The length of the CDR3 is 12 residues. V dropped 4 bases and J dropped 3 bases, with 7 bases sitting between them. The CDR3: CASSSGHYEQYF. The CDR3 nucleotides read TGTGCCAGCAGTTCGGGACACTACGAGCAGTACTTC.

The gene calls are TRBV5-5 and TRBJ1-1, with D maybe TRBD1 (5 bases). Germline V gene lookup returns CDR1 SGHKS and CDR2 YYEKEE (reference sequence). The CDR3 runs 14 residues. Trimming cost V 0 bases and J 4 bases, with 10 bases left between them. The CDR3 spells CASSLAGGSTEAFF. Written as DNA, the CDR3 is TGTGCCAGCAGCTTGGCCGGGGGGAGCACTGAAGCTTTCTTT.